This paragraph reports one T cell receptor beta chain. Its antigen is not identified. This CDR3 has 12 amino acids. Germline values: CDR1 LNHDA, CDR2 SQIVND (reference sequence). The V end lost 10 bases, the J end lost 2 bases, and 9 bases lay between the germline ends. Every single patient, without exception, relapsed after autologous stem cell transplantation, and brentuximab vedotin exposure varied. This entry belongs to a study of PD-1 blockade in classical Hodgkin lymphoma. Notes on the study in general: TCR diversity in CD4+, not CD8+, cells rose significantly by C4D1.

The data were produced by immunoSEQ multiplex PCR, yet TCRdb's version contains in-frame clones alone and is incomplete. The sample includes about 20,000 clones, around 85% of them seen just once. The specimen comprised peripheral blood mononuclear cells (PBMCs), sampled at baseline. The chain links TRBV19 to TRBJ2-1; unclear D gene. This TCR came from a human donor with classical Hodgkin lymphoma. The CDR3 is CAKSAPYNEQFF. The CDR3 region has the DNA TGTGCCAAGTCCGCGCCCTACAATGAGCAGTTCTTC.